A selection of T cell receptor beta chains follows, all from one sample in a study of PD-1 blockade in classical Hodgkin lymphoma. Assay used: immunoSEQ multiplex PCR; TCRdb lists only in-frame clones, some missing. The sample lists under 35,000 clones, around 89% occurring once. Sequencing used CD4+ T cells from blood. These receptors were collected from a human donor with classical Hodgkin lymphoma. Both conserved end residues are trimmed from each CDR3.

CDR3 length	V gene	CDR3 protein
13	TRBV6-6	ASSYPQKLGNEQF
15	TRBV9	ASSVAGREDSGNTIY
14	TRBV11-2	ASSFRFGSSGNTIY
11	TRBV19	ASSIAFASEQY
12	TRBV4-1	ASSRTGGKEKLF
13	TRBV13	ASSFLRGMDGELF
14	TRBV5-4	ASSSKTSGGPDTQY
10	TRBV5-1	ASSFRTGELF
14	TRBV6-5	ASSYSRAGLGDTQY
9	TRBV20-1	SARETSEQY
14	TRBV5-1	ASSLVSVGGANVLT
13	TRBV28	ASRPAASGLGEQY
12	TRBV28	ASSSNNMNTEAF
13	TRBV5-1	ASSLAGRTTDTQY
12	TRBV4-3	ASSPPGRPETQY
11	TRBV7-2	ASSYGVGSEQY
12	TRBV28	ASTPSDRYTEAF
14	TRBV10-1	ASSPSPGQGMNEQY
10	TRBV13	ASSWRADTQY
13	TRBV5-4	ASSLKEGRGNTQY
10	TRBV28	ASSLANYGYT
14	TRBV5-4	ASSLISGASTDTQY
16	TRBV5-1	ASSLTTGLADRRGEQY
12	TRBV5-1	ASSLGQPNQPQH
12	TRBV9	ASSSLAGGPKQF
13	TRBV10-3	AINPRDRGADTQY
14	TRBV19	ASSIGTGARNTEAF
16	TRBV19	ASSTFWSPGPNTGELF
10	TRBV6-6	ASNRGQYEQY
13	TRBV5-8	ASNPGGGWNTEAF
13	TRBV6-1	ASRPTRDSTDTQY
14	TRBV18	ASSPTAGGAYNEQF
12	TRBV7-8	ATGKERVQKAQY
12	TRBV11-1	ASSLQISSETQY
11	TRBV7-9	ASSGETGHSQF
13	TRBV7-3	ASSLNGRAQETQY
11	TRBV29-1	SVTLAGGYEQY
13	TRBV9	ASSTRDYPAGELF
13	TRBV7-2	ASSWRQGVTGELF
14	TRBV28	ASSLFSSPRPAEQF
14	TRBV4-3	ASSRKGRAPKNIQY
11	TRBV7-9	ASSWQGDSPLH